The clone carrying this TCR beta chain showed up just a few times. Preparing the TCRbeta library involved the use of unique molecular identifiers. MiXCR was run by TCRdb on the PCR reads, yielding one entry per CDR3 protein. The profile shows some 590,000 distinct CDR3 sequences, over 9.5% of them singletons. Germline CDR1 reads KGHSH; CDR2 reads LQKENI. The CDR3 sequence is 16 residues long. Trimming removed 1 base at V and 2 bases at J, with 11 bases between. The record originates from a study of T-cell reconstitution after alpha-beta-depleted transplantation in children. V usage is TRBV18 and J usage is TRBJ2-2, with unresolved D. This TCR was recovered from a human donor who donated a stem cell graft to a child with acute myeloid leukemia. The sample in question was PBMCs from the stem cell graft donor, obtained from the stem cell graft. The chain's CDR3 is CASSPLTLSNTGELFF. The CDR3 nucleotides are TGTGCCAGCTCACCACTGACCCTATCAAACACCGGGGAGCTGTTTTTT. Together with reference TRBV18 and TRBJ2-2, the CDR3 gives the full variable domain: NAGVMQNPRHLVRRRGQEARLRCSPMKGHSHVYWYRQLPEEGLKFMVYLQKENIIDESGMPKERFSAEFPKEGPSILRIQQVVRGDSAAYFCASSPLTLSNTGELFFGEGSRLTVL.